Reported below is one T cell receptor beta chain. The antigen remains unidentified. The data belong to a study of graft-versus-host responses after intestinal transplantation. The ends were cut back, 6 bases at V and 0 bases at J, with 18 bases in the middle. CDR1 and CDR2 from the germline V gene are MDHEN and SYDVKM. The CDR3 has 17 residues. Only in-frame clones appear in the TCRdb table, and some are missing; sequencing was by immunoSEQ multiplex PCR. The sample comprises around 110,000 clones, just under 95% of which are singletons, and less than 1.5% rests with the top ten. The clonotype originates from a human donor who was the organ donor for an intestinal transplant. V gene TRBV28 combines with J gene TRBJ2-1; possibly TRBD1 for D (5 bases). The input for sequencing was unstimulated CD8+ T cells sorted from spleen or lymph node cells, taken before transplant. In DNA form, the CDR3 reads TGTGCCAGCAGCGTCGTTTTACAGGTGAGCTCCTACAATGAGCAGTTCTTC. Protein product: CASSVVLQVSSYNEQFF.